The 22 T cell receptor beta chains reported below all come from one sample, sequenced in a study of blood T cell repertoires in COVID-19. Sequencing used immunoSEQ multiplex PCR; TCRdb keeps in-frame clones, though not all of them. The sample contains about 59,000 clones, approximately 83% of which appear only once. The sample was peripheral blood. The receptors shown here come from a woman of 80 years or more with acute or convalescent COVID-19.

CDR3 sequence (DNA): TGTGCCAGCAGTTACTCGAGTATGGGACAGGTGGGGGACACTGAAGCTTTCTTT. It yields the protein CASSYSSMGQVGDTEAFF. The chain couples TRBV6-8 to TRBJ1-1, with 8 positions matching TRBD1. The CDR3 runs 18 residues. Germline V lookup: CDR1 MNHGY, CDR2 SAAAGT. V dropped 0 bases and J dropped 3; count of bases not matched to a gene: 12.

The chain employs TRBV6-5 and TRBJ1-2; D is perhaps TRBD1 (5 bases). CDR1 is MNHEY and CDR2 is SVGAGI in the germline V gene. The V end was cut by 6 bases, the J end by 4 bases, with 15 bases between. The CDR3 has 14 amino acids. This chain's CDR3 is CASRDTSWSYGYTF. CDR3 nucleotides: TGTGCCAGCAGGGACACGAGTTGGTCCTATGGCTACACCTTC.

This clone showed up just once. This chain joins TRBV5-1 and TRBJ1-1; no clear D gene. Per germline, CDR1 SGHRS and CDR2 YFSETQ. Trimming pared 4 bases from V and 5 bases from J, leaving 15 bases between. The CDR3 sequence is 14 residues long. The CDR3 sequence: CASSREVMMTEAFF. The DNA for the CDR3 is TGCGCCAGCAGCCGAGAGGTGATGATGACTGAAGCTTTCTTT.

This clone came up a few times. J is TRBJ2-2 and V is TRBV7-2; TRBD1 might be the D (5 bases). Looked up from germline, CDR1 is SGHTA and CDR2 is FQGNSA. Trimming removed 2 bases from V and 1 base from J, with 5 bases in between. The CDR3 totals 14 residues. CDR3 nucleotide sequence: TGTGCCAGCAGCTTACAGGGGAACACCGGGGAGCTGTTTTTT. Translated: CASSLQGNTGELFF.

The V and J genes are TRBV5-1 and TRBJ1-2; TRBD1 agrees at 9 bases. The CDR3 has 14 residues. J lost 8 bases, V lost 4 bases, and 9 bases had no gene match. The germline gives CDR1 SGHRS, CDR2 YFSETQ. CDR3 DNA: TGCGCCAGCAGCCTGCCGGGACAGGGCGAGGGCTACACCTTC. It is translated as CASSLPGQGEGYTF.

The CDR3 nucleotides are TGTGCCAGCTCAATTCAAGGGCGGGGCAGGGATACGCAGTATTTT. As protein: CASSIQGRGRDTQYF. The chain carries TRBV18 and TRBJ2-3; D might be TRBD2 (6 bases). Germline V lookup: CDR1 KGHSH, CDR2 LQKENI. CDR3 size: 15 residues. With 5 bases removed from V and 6 bases from J, the gap between germline ends came to 18 bases.

This sequence joins TRBV6-5 and TRBJ2-3, with D maybe TRBD1 (6 bases). This CDR3 comprises 15 residues. Looked up from germline, CDR1 is MNHEY and CDR2 is SVGAGI. The V end lost 5 bases, the J end lost 4 bases, and 16 bases lay between the germline ends. The CDR3 DNA follows: TGTGCCAGCAGTCAGCAGGGTCCAGGGGCAGATACGCAGTATTTT. Protein: CASSQQGPGADTQYF.

The gene calls are TRBV7-8 and TRBJ2-7, with D perhaps matching TRBD1 (5 bases). The ends were cut back, 5 bases at V and 7 bases at J, with 18 bases in the middle. Germline V CDR1 and CDR2: SGHVS, FQNEAQ. There are 14 residues in the CDR3. The CDR3 DNA reads as TGTGCCAGCAGCGCAGACAGCGCCACGGATGAGCAGTACTTC. Amino acids: CASSADSATDEQYF.

V and J are TRBV7-2 and TRBJ1-5; 9 nucleotides align to TRBD1. Germline CDR1 is SGHTA and CDR2 is FQGNSA. The CDR3 spans 14 residues. The V and J ends lost 5 bases and 6 bases, in that order; junction bases with no gene match: 5. This chain's CDR3 is CASSIGQGSQPQHF. DNA for the CDR3: TGTGCCAGCAGCATCGGACAGGGGAGTCAGCCCCAGCATTTT.

V gene TRBV11-3 combines with J gene TRBJ2-7; 9 bases align to TRBD1. The CDR3 has 14 amino acids. Germline values: CDR1 SGHNT, CDR2 YENEEA. The trim removed 4 bases at V and 6 bases at J, leaving 7 bases unmatched. DNA for the CDR3: TGTGCCAGCAGCTACCTACCGGGACAGGGCGAGCAGTACTTC. As protein: CASSYLPGQGEQYF.

The V call is TRBV28, the J call TRBJ2-7, with 10 bases matching TRBD2. The CDR3 totals 15 residues. Germline V gene data show CDR1 as MDHEN and CDR2 as SYDVKM. J was trimmed by 5 bases and V by 3 bases; bases with no gene match: 7. The DNA of the CDR3 is TGTGCCAGCAGTTTGGCTAGCGGGAGTTGGGACGAGCAGTACTTC. Its protein product is CASSLASGSWDEQYF.

The chain is built from TRBV7-2 and TRBJ2-7; TRBD1 aligns across 7 bases. The length of the CDR3 is 15 residues. Trimming at V came to 5 bases and at J to 4 bases, leaving 11 bases not matched to a gene. CDR1 is SGHTA, CDR2 FQGNSA, per germline. The CDR3 here is CASSHPRTGHYEQYF. CDR3 nucleotides: TGTGCCAGCAGCCATCCGAGGACAGGCCATTACGAGCAGTACTTC.

The chain is built from TRBV7-9 and TRBJ1-2; a possible D gene is TRBD1 (6 bases). V was shortened by 6 bases and J by 8 bases, with 22 bases between the two germline ends. Germline V gene lookup returns CDR1 SEHNR and CDR2 FQNEAQ (reference sequence). The length of the CDR3 is 15 residues. The CDR3 coding sequence is TGTGCCAGCAGTCCAGAACTTACAGGGTCTTGGGGCTACACCTTC. Translation: CASSPELTGSWGYTF.

The chain employs TRBV27 and TRBJ2-5; 8 bases map to TRBD1. Germline V lookup: CDR1 MNHEY, CDR2 SMNVEV (reference sequence). Trimming removed 6 bases from V and 5 bases from J; junction bases left unmatched: 14. CDR3 length: 16 amino acids. CDR3: CASSPGQGPTSETQYF. The CDR3 region has the DNA TGTGCCAGCAGCCCAGGACAGGGTCCAACATCGGAGACCCAGTACTTC.

The chain combines TRBV3-1 (or the pseudogene TRBV3-2) with TRBJ2-1, with 11 bases identical to TRBD1. Germline CDR1 and CDR2: LGHDT and YNNKEL (reference sequence). The CDR3 is 16 residues long. After removal of 3 bases from V and 1 base from J, the junction contained 2 bases not matched to a gene. CDR3 residues: CASSHRDRGSYNEQFF. The CDR3, as DNA: TGTGCCAGCAGCCATAGGGACAGGGGGTCCTACAATGAGCAGTTCTTC.

The chain joins TRBV7-2 to TRBJ2-7; 12 bases are shared with TRBD2. V trimming: 3 bases; J trimming: 7 bases; junction bases outside the gene matches: 7. Germline CDR1 is SGHTA and CDR2 is FQGNSA. The CDR3 consists of 15 residues. CDR3 DNA: TGTGCCAGCAGCTTCCTAGCGGGGGGGCGTCGGGAGCAGTACTTC. Its translation is CASSFLAGGRREQYF.

The rearrangement links TRBV2 to TRBJ2-3; TRBD2 matches at 7 bases. Per germline, CDR1 SNHLY and CDR2 FYNNEI. CDR3 length equals 15 residues. V dropped 6 bases and J dropped 6; count of bases not matched to a gene: 12. The CDR3 loop is CASSSNGLEFDTQYF. In nucleotides, the CDR3 is TGTGCCAGCAGCTCGAACGGACTAGAATTCGATACGCAGTATTTT.

Of note for this clone: Different DNA sequences within this sample yield the same CDR3. The CDR3 here is CASSPAGETQYF. For the CDR3, the DNA is TGTGCCAGCTCACCCGCGGGGGAGACCCAGTACTTC. The chain couples TRBV18 to TRBJ2-5; TRBD2 is a possible D gene (6 bases). This CDR3 region has 12 residues. Germline-derived CDR1 and CDR2 are KGHSH and LQKENI. V shed 3 bases and J shed 5 bases, with 7 bases lying between them.

This chain connects TRBV5-6 to TRBJ2-3; 8 bases agree with TRBD2. The CDR3 contains 15 residues. Germline V gene sequence: CDR1 SGHDT, CDR2 YYEEEE. With 2 bases clipped from V and 4 bases from J, the junction kept 6 bases outside the gene matches. CDR3 loop: CASSFRGGRSDTQYF. The CDR3, as DNA: TGTGCCAGCAGCTTTCGGGGGGGCCGGTCAGATACGCAGTATTTT.

The chain is built from TRBV19 and TRBJ1-2, with 7 bases aligning to TRBD1. Germline loops: CDR1 LNHDA, CDR2 SQIVND (reference sequence). The CDR3 totals 13 residues. V trimming: 6 bases; J trimming: 4 bases; junction bases outside the gene matches: 5. The CDR3 nucleotides read TGTGCCAGTAGAGAGGACAGGAGCTATGGCTACACCTTC. It codes for CASREDRSYGYTF. The whole variable domain, remainder taken from reference TRBV19 and TRBJ1-2, is DGGITQSPKYLFRKEGQNVTLSCEQNLNHDAMYWYRQDPGQGLRLIYYSQIVNDFQKGDIAEGYSVSREKKESFPLTVTSAQKNPTAFYLCASREDRSYGYTFGSGTRLTVV.

This clone is deemed medium-sized. The V and J genes are TRBV7-2 and TRBJ1-2, with D hard to call. Deletions cut 2 bases from V and 5 bases from J, with 9 bases between. The CDR3 is 13 amino acids. Per the germline V gene, CDR1 is SGHTA and CDR2 is FQGNSA. The CDR3 region is CASSLSGDYGYTF. The CDR3 nucleotides read TGTGCCAGCAGCTTAAGCGGGGATTATGGCTACACCTTC.

This chain links TRBV11-2 with TRBJ2-3, with D perhaps TRBD2 (5 bases). Trimming took 6 bases from V and 4 from J, leaving 20 bases between them. Germline loops: CDR1 SGHAT, CDR2 FQNNGV. The CDR3 length is 16 residues. CDR3 protein: CASRAVGESYSDTQYF. In DNA form, the CDR3 reads TGTGCCAGCAGAGCCGTTGGGGAGTCATACTCAGATACGCAGTATTTT.